These 24 T cell receptor beta chains were sequenced from one sample in a study of cytomegalovirus exposure and HLA in healthy donors (dated by TCRdb to about 2017). Receptor amplification or capture employed the immunoSEQ multiplex PCR assay. For the multiplex PCR, a mixture combining 60 forward primers for TCR Vbeta segments and 13 reverse primers for TCR Jbeta segments was used. The source is immuneACCESS, and TCRdb retained only in-frame sequences with V and J called. Part of the clones is not carried over; for the studies checked, unresolved V genes explain less than half of this, and the remainder is unexplained. This sample lists 100,000 to 150,000 clones; around 72% were detected once. In total, the top ten clones hold roughly 1.9% of the sample. Sequencing was performed on PBMCs. These receptors all come from a woman aged 40 to 49 in good health and CMV-seronegative.

The chain couples TRBV18 to TRBJ2-7; TRBD2 matches 15 bases. Trimming removed 0 bases from V and 4 bases from J; junction bases left unmatched: 4. Germline V lookup: CDR1 KGHSH, CDR2 LQKENI. This CDR3 region has 17 residues. The CDR3 coding sequence is TGTGCCAGCTCACCACCGGGACTAGCGGGAGGTCTTTACGAGCAGTACTTC. This translates into CASSPPGLAGGLYEQYF.

The chain recombines TRBV5-1 with TRBJ1-2; D not certain. The germline gives CDR1 SGHRS, CDR2 YFSETQ. CDR3 length: 14 amino acids. V was cut by 6 bases and J by 4 bases, with 16 bases left in between. The CDR3 is CASNASPSFYGYTF. The CDR3, as DNA: TGCGCCAGCAACGCAAGCCCGTCCTTCTATGGCTACACCTTC.

This rearrangement joins TRBV6-5 to TRBJ1-1; D unresolved. V was shortened by 6 bases and J by 3 bases, with 11 bases between the two germline ends. The CDR3 totals 13 residues. Germline CDR1 is MNHEY and CDR2 is SVGAGI. The CDR3: CASRREGYTEAFF. CDR3 sequence (DNA): TGTGCCAGCAGGAGGGAGGGCTACACTGAAGCTTTCTTT.

This chain connects TRBV9 to TRBJ1-2; the match to TRBD1 covers 8 bases. Germline lookup yields CDR1 SGDLS and CDR2 YYNGEE. The CDR3 has 16 residues. After removal of 0 bases from V and 1 base from J, the junction contained 5 bases not matched to a gene. CDR3 bases: TGTGCCAGCAGCGTAGTATCCGGACAGGGTAACTATGGCTACACCTTC. Translated: CASSVVSGQGNYGYTF.

The V and J genes are TRBV15 and TRBJ2-5; D gene ambiguous. The V gene's germline CDR1 is LNHNV and CDR2 YYDKDF (reference sequence). This CDR3 comprises 13 residues. Trimming stripped 11 bases from V and 5 bases from J, with 18 bases between. The CDR3 DNA sequence: TGTGCCCTCTCGTCAGGCCCCCGGGAGACCCAGTACTTC. This sequence encodes CALSSGPRETQYF.

This clone was counted only a few times. V and J are TRBV18 and TRBJ2-7, with TRBD2 identical over 8 bases. The ends lost 2 bases at V and 2 bases at J; junction bases unmatched: 5. Germline CDR1 is KGHSH and CDR2 is LQKENI. There are 15 residues in the CDR3. CDR3 nucleotide sequence: TGTGCCAGCTCACCAGGGGCGGGGGGTCCCTACGAGCAGTACTTC. This gives the protein CASSPGAGGPYEQYF. Full variable domain (missing parts from reference TRBV18 and TRBJ2-7): NAGVMQNPRHLVRRRGQEARLRCSPMKGHSHVYWYRQLPEEGLKFMVYLQKENIIDESGMPKERFSAEFPKEGPSILRIQQVVRGDSAAYFCASSPGAGGPYEQYFGPGTRLTVT.

V and J are TRBV19 and TRBJ2-1, with 8 bases lining up with TRBD1. The trim removed 4 bases at V and 3 bases at J, leaving 5 bases unmatched. The CDR3 runs to 15 residues. The germline gives CDR1 LNHDA, CDR2 SQIVND (reference sequence). This chain's CDR3 is CASSTQQGDYNEQFF. The CDR3 nucleotides read TGTGCCAGTAGTACTCAACAGGGGGACTACAATGAGCAGTTCTTC.

The chain joins TRBV18 to TRBJ1-2; D unresolved. With 3 bases removed from V and 8 bases from J, the gap between germline ends came to 10 bases. The V gene's germline CDR1 is KGHSH and CDR2 LQKENI. This CDR3 is 12 amino acids long. The CDR3 spells CASSPTDSGYTF. The CDR3, as DNA: TGTGCCAGCTCACCGACGGACTCCGGCTACACCTTC. The full variable domain, completed using reference TRBV18 and TRBJ1-2, is NAGVMQNPRHLVRRRGQEARLRCSPMKGHSHVYWYRQLPEEGLKFMVYLQKENIIDESGMPKERFSAEFPKEGPSILRIQQVVRGDSAAYFCASSPTDSGYTFGSGTRLTVV.

This rearrangement joins TRBV27 to TRBJ2-7; 9 bases match TRBD1. The junction had 12 bases not matched to a gene; V was cut back by 8 bases and J by 4 bases. In germline, CDR1 is MNHEY, CDR2 SMNVEV (reference sequence). The CDR3 runs to 15 residues. CDR3 nucleotide sequence: TGTGCCAGCCTATCCCCCGGGACAGGGCGGTACGAGCAGTACTTC. Protein: CASLSPGTGRYEQYF.

The rearrangement links TRBV4-2 to TRBJ2-3, with TRBD1 as a possible D gene (5 bases). This CDR3 has 17 residues. Trimming shortened V by 2 bases and J by 4 bases, and 19 bases separated the two germline ends. The germline gives CDR1 LGHNA, CDR2 YNFKEQ. Here the CDR3 reads CASSQRPGHAAPDTQYF. The CDR3 DNA reads TGTGCCAGCAGCCAACGACCCGGACATGCCGCCCCAGATACGCAGTATTTT.

This sequence joins TRBV6-5 and TRBJ2-1, with a weak D call TRBD2 (6 bases). CDR1 MNHEY and CDR2 SVGAGI come from the germline V gene. This CDR3 contains 14 residues. The V gene lost 8 bases and the J gene lost 3 bases, with 14 bases spanning the gap. Here the CDR3 reads CASSDGRIYNEQFF. The CDR3 bases are TGTGCCAGCTCTGATGGGAGGATCTACAATGAGCAGTTCTTC.

The chain recombines TRBV11-2 with TRBJ2-2; D remains ambiguous. CDR3 length equals 13 residues. V dropped 4 bases and J dropped 1 base, with 4 bases sitting between them. Looked up from germline, CDR1 is SGHAT and CDR2 is FQNNGV. The CDR3 DNA sequence: TGTGCCAGCAGCTACAGGAACACCGGGGAGCTGTTTTTT. Protein sequence: CASSYRNTGELFF.

The chain joins TRBV28 to TRBJ2-3; 11 bases map to TRBD1. Germline loops: CDR1 MDHEN, CDR2 SYDVKM. The V segment lost 4 bases and the J segment 2 bases; nucleotides outside the gene matches: 2. The CDR3 totals 15 residues. The CDR3 DNA reads TGTGCCAGCAGTTCCGGACAGGGGGCCACAGATACGCAGTATTTT. Its protein product is CASSSGQGATDTQYF.

The chain recombines TRBV27 with TRBJ2-2; 7 bases agree with TRBD2. Germline CDR1 MNHEY, CDR2 SMNVEV (reference sequence). V shed 5 bases and J 3 bases; nucleotides not matched to a gene: 9. The CDR3 covers 16 residues. DNA for the CDR3: TGTGCCAGCAGTAAGCGGGATGGCTCTCACACCGGGGAGCTGTTTTTT. Amino acids: CASSKRDGSHTGELFF.

The V and J genes are TRBV6-1 and TRBJ2-6; TRBD1 matches at 8 bases. With 4 bases clipped from V and 0 bases from J, the junction kept 11 bases outside the gene matches. CDR3 length equals 19 residues. The germline gives CDR1 MNHNS, CDR2 SASEGT. The CDR3 nucleotides are TGTGCCAGCAGTGCGCCGACAGGGGCCGGATACTCTGGGGCCAACGTCCTGACTTTC. Translation gives CASSAPTGAGYSGANVLTF.

The chain combines TRBV9 with TRBJ1-3; D may be TRBD1 (6 bases). The germline gives CDR1 SGDLS, CDR2 YYNGEE. Trimming removed 3 bases from V and 4 bases from J, with 11 bases in between. CDR3 length equals 14 residues. CDR3: CASSGNRVGNTIYF. In DNA, the CDR3 is TGTGCCAGCAGCGGAAACAGGGTAGGAAACACCATATATTTT.

This clone was counted once. The chain uses TRBV10-2 and TRBJ2-4, with 8 bases fitting TRBD1. CDR3 size: 15 residues. Trimming at V came to 3 bases and at J to 6 bases, leaving 7 bases not matched to a gene. Looked up from germline, CDR1 is WSHSY and CDR2 is SAAADI. The CDR3 sequence: CASSDRGRRGNIQYF. The CDR3 DNA follows: TGCGCCAGCAGTGACAGGGGGCGAAGGGGAAACATTCAGTACTTC.

This clone was seen only a few times. The CDR3 sequence: CASSVYNGAGTPNEQFF. The CDR3 coding sequence is TGTGCCAGCAGCGTCTACAACGGAGCGGGAACCCCCAATGAGCAGTTCTTC. The chain employs TRBV9 and TRBJ2-1, with 7 positions matching TRBD2. Looked up from germline, CDR1 is SGDLS and CDR2 is YYNGEE. The V and J ends lost 2 bases and 6 bases, in that order; junction bases with no gene match: 14. This CDR3 region has 17 residues.

This clone was seen more than once but under ten times. This chain uses TRBV10-1 with TRBJ2-6; D remains ambiguous. V lost 9 bases and J 0 bases, leaving 12 bases between the germline ends. CDR3 length: 15 residues. The V gene's germline CDR1 is WNHNN and CDR2 SYGVQD (reference sequence). The CDR3 DNA follows: TGCGCCAGGGGCTCTACAAACTCTGGGGCCAACGTCCTGACTTTC. As protein: CARGSTNSGANVLTF.

In regard to this clone: A junction boundary mismatches the germline segment, possibly from a read error. The chain couples TRBV2 to TRBJ2-6, with D perhaps TRBD1 (5 bases). Germline V CDR1 and CDR2: SNHLY, FYNNEI. The CDR3 is made up of 14 amino acids. In nucleotides, the CDR3 is TGTGCCAGCAGTGCAGGGTCTGGGGCCAACGGCCTGACTTTC. This gives the protein CASSAGSGANGLTF.

This clone has a handful of counts. V is TRBV7-8 and J is TRBJ1-5; 7 bases are shared with TRBD1. V dropped 4 bases and J dropped 4; count of bases not matched to a gene: 7. Per germline, CDR1 SGHVS and CDR2 FQNEAQ. CDR3 length equals 15 residues. In nucleotides, the CDR3 is TGTGCCAGCAGCTCCCCTAGACAGGGAAATCAGCCCCAGCATTTT. This gives the protein CASSSPRQGNQPQHF.

The rearrangement joins TRBV27 to TRBJ1-4; D remains unclear. Trimming removed 5 bases at V and 7 bases at J, with 14 bases between. Germline values: CDR1 MNHEY, CDR2 SMNVEV (reference sequence). The length of the CDR3 is 14 residues. The CDR3 region is CASSPRPGGEKLFF. DNA for the CDR3: TGTGCCAGCAGTCCCCGGCCGGGTGGTGAAAAACTGTTTTTT.

This clone was seen only once. The chain combines TRBV9 with TRBJ2-2, with 12 bases aligning to TRBD2. The V gene end was trimmed by 0 bases and the J gene end by 1 base; junction bases not matched to a gene: 4. Per germline, CDR1 SGDLS and CDR2 YYNGEE. The CDR3 is 18 amino acids. The CDR3 spells CASSVALAGGLNTGELFF. For the CDR3, the DNA is TGTGCCAGCAGCGTAGCTCTAGCGGGGGGGCTGAACACCGGGGAGCTGTTTTTT. The whole variable domain, filled in from reference TRBV9 and TRBJ2-2, reads DSGVTQTPKHLITATGQRVTLRCSPRSGDLSVYWYQQSLDQGLQFLIQYYNGEERAKGNILERFSAQQFPDLHSELNLSSLELGDSALYFCASSVALAGGLNTGELFFGEGSRLTVL.

This chain joins TRBV10-3 and TRBJ1-1, with D possibly being TRBD1 (6 bases). The V gene lost 0 bases and the J gene lost 7 bases, with 9 bases spanning the gap. The CDR3 has 13 amino acids. CDR1 is ENHRY and CDR2 is SYGVKD in the germline V gene. CDR3 amino acids: CAISESDSLEAFF. The DNA of the CDR3 is TGTGCCATCAGTGAGTCGGACAGCCTTGAAGCTTTCTTT.